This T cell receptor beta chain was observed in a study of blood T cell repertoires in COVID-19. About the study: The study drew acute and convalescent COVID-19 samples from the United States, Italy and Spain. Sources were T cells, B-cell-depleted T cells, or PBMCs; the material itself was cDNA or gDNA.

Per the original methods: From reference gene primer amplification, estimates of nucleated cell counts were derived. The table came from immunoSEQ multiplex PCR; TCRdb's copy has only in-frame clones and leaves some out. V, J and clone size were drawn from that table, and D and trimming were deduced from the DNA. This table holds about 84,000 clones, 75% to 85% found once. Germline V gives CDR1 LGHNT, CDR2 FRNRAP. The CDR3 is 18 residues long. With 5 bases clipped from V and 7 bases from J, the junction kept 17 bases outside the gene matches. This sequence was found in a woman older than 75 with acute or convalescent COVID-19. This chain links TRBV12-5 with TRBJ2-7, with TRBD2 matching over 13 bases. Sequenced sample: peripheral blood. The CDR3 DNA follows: TGTGCTAGTGGTCCCCCCAGACTAGCGGGAGGAACTTCCGTGGAGCAGTACTTC. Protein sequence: CASGPPRLAGGTSVEQYF.